This TCR beta chain was retrieved from a study of memory CD4+ T cells and cytomegalovirus serostatus. Study overall: This sample comes from healthy Belgian adults, 8 to 10 CMV seropositive, around 26 seronegative.

CDR3 size: 15 residues. The V and J ends lost 1 base and 6 bases, in that order; junction bases with no gene match: 6. In germline, CDR1 is SEHNR, CDR2 FQNEAQ (reference sequence). The sort gate was single viable CD3+CD4+CD8-CD45RO+ cells for memory CD4+ T cells. Clones were sequenced by immunoSEQ multiplex PCR, and TCRdb holds only the in-frame ones, with some missing. The sample holds around 41,000 clones; less than 80% are singletons and the top ten take 5% to 7%. J is TRBJ2-7 and V is TRBV7-9, with 10 nucleotides matching TRBD1. The sequenced sample was memory CD4+ T cells from blood. This clonotype was sampled from an adult in good health and CMV-seronegative. CDR3 in amino acids: CASSLGSGQGPEQYF. The CDR3 DNA follows: TGTGCCAGCAGCTTAGGATCGGGACAGGGGCCCGAGCAGTACTTC.